This T cell receptor (beta chain) is from a study of follicular helper T cells after annual influenza vaccination. About the research overall: Days 0, 7 and 28 post-vaccination were the blood draw times.

Documented time point: 2014-2015 season, 7 days after vaccination. The CDR3 spans 14 residues. From germline, CDR1 is SGHRS and CDR2 YFSETQ. The V end lost 0 bases, the J end lost 7 bases, and 14 bases lay between the germline ends. Points from the study as a whole: ICOS+CD38+ cTfh clonality tracked population frequency, and its change tracked circulating plasmablast change. Recurrent ICOS+CD38+ cTfh clonotypes included tetramer and AIM influenza-specific ones.

Method: immunoSEQ multiplex PCR; TCRdb's copy keeps in-frame clones and lacks some. The sample lists about 10,000 clones; 83% were seen once. The sample holds one count of this clone. The antigen remains undetermined. The chain uses TRBV5-1 and TRBJ2-7; TRBD1 or TRBD2 may be the D gene (5 bases each). The sample was CXCR5- memory CD4+ T cells sorted from blood, taken 7 days after influenza vaccination. This sequence was found in an adult who received the influenza vaccine. The CDR3 nucleotides read TGCGCCAGCAGCTTGGATGGGTTTGGGGGTGAGCAGTACTTC. Amino acid sequence: CASSLDGFGGEQYF.